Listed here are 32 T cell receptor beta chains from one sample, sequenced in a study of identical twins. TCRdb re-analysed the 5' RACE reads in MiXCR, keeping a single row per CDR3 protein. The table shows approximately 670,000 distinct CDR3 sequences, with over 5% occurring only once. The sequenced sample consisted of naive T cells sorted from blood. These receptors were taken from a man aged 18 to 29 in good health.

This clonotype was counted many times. CDR3 sequence reads: CASSYGIPNEQFF. In nucleotides, the CDR3 is TGTGCCAGCAGTTACGGGATACCCAATGAGCAGTTCTTC. The V and J genes are TRBV6-5 and TRBJ2-1; D gene unclear. V was clipped by 2 bases and J by 6 bases, with 8 bases between them. The length of the CDR3 is 13 residues. CDR1 and CDR2 from the germline V gene are MNHEY and SVGAGI.

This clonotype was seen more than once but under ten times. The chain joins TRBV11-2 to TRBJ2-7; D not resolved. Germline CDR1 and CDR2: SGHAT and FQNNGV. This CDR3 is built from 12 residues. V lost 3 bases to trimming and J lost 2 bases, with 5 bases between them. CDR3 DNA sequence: TGTGCCAGCAGCTTTGGTGCCTACGAGCAGTACGTC. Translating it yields CASSFGAYEQYV.

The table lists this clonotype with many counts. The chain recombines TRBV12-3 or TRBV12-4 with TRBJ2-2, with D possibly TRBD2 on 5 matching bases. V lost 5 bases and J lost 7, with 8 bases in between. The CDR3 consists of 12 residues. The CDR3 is CASSKEVGELFF. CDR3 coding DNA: TGTGCCAGCAGTAAGGAGGTCGGGGAGCTGTTTTTT.

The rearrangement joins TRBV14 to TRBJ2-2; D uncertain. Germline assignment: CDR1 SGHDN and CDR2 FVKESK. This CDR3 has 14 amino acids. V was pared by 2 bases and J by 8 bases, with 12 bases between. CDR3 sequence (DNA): TGTGCCAGCAGCCAATATACCGTGGTGGGGGAGCTGTTTTTT. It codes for CASSQYTVVGELFF.

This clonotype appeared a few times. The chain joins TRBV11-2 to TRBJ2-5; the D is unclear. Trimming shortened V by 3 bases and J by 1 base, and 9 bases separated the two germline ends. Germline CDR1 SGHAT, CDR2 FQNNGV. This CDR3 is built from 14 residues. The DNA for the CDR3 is TGTGCCAGCAGCTTTAGGAGCGCCCAAGAGACCCAGTACTTC. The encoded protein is CASSFRSAQETQYF.

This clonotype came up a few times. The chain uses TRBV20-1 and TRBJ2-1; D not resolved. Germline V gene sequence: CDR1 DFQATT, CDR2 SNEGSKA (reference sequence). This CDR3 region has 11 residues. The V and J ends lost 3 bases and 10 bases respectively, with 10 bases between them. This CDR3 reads CSARPLREQFF. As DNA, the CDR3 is TGCAGTGCTAGGCCCTTGCGGGAGCAGTTCTTC.

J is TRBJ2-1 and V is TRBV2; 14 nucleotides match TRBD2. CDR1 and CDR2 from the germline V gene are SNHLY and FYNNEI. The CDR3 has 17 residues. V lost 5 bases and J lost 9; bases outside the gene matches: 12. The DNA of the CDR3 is TGTGCCAGCAGTTCCCCACCCGGACTAGCGGGAGGACTTGAGCAGTTCTTC. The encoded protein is CASSSPPGLAGGLEQFF.

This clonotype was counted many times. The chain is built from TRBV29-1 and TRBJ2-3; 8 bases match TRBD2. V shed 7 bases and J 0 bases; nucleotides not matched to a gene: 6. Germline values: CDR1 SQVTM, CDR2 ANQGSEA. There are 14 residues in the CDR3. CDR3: CSDDIAGSTDTQYF. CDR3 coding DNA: TGCAGCGATGATATAGCGGGAAGCACAGATACGCAGTATTTT.

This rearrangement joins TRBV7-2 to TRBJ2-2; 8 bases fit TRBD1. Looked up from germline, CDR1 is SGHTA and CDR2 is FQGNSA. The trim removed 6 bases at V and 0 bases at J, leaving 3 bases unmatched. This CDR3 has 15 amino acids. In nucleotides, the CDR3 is TGTGCCAGCAGTACAGGGGGGACGAACACCGGGGAGCTGTTTTTT. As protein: CASSTGGTNTGELFF.

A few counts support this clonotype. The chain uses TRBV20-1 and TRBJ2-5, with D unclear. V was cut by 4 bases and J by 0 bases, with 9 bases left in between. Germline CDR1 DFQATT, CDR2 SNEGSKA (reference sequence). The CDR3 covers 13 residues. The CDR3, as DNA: TGCAGTGCTACCGACAACGACCAAGAGACCCAGTACTTC. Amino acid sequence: CSATDNDQETQYF.

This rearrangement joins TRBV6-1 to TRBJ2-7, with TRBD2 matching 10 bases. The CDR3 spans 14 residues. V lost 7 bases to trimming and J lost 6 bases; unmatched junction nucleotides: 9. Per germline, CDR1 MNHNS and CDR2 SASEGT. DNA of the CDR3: TGTGCCAGCAAGGGACTAGCGAACCCCTGCGAGCAGTACGTC. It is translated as CASKGLANPCEQYV.

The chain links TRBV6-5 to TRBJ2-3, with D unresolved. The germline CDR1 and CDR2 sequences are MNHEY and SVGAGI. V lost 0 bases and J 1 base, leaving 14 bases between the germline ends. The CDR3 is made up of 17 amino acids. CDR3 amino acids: CASSYSKARPGTDTQYF. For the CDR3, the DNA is TGTGCCAGCAGTTACTCGAAAGCAAGACCCGGCACAGATACGCAGTATTTT.

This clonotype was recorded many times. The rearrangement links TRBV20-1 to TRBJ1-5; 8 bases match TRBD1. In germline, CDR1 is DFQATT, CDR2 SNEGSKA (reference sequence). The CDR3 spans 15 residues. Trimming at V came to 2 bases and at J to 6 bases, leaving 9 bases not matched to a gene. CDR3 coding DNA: TGCAGTGCTAGAAGCCGGACAGGGACGAGTCAGCCCCAGCATTTT. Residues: CSARSRTGTSQPQHF.

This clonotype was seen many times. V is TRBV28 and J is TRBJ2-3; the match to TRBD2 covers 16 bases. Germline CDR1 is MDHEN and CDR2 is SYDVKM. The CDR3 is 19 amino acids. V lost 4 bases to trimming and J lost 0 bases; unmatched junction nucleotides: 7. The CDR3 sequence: CASSSGTSGRETSTDTQYF. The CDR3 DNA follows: TGTGCCAGCAGTTCCGGGACTAGCGGGAGGGAAACTAGCACAGATACGCAGTATTTT.

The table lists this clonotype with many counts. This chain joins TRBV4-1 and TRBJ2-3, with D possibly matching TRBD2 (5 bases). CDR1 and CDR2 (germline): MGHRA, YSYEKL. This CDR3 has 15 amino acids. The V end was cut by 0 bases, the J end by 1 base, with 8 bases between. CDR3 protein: CASSQDERRTDTQYF. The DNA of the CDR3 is TGCGCCAGCAGCCAAGATGAGCGGCGCACAGATACGCAGTATTTT.

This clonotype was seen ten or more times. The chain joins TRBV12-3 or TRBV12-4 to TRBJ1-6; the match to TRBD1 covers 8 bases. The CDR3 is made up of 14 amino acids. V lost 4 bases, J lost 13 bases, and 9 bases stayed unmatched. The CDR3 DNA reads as TGTGCCAGCAGTTCCACCCCCGGGACAGGTCCCCTCCACTTT. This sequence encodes CASSSTPGTGPLHF.

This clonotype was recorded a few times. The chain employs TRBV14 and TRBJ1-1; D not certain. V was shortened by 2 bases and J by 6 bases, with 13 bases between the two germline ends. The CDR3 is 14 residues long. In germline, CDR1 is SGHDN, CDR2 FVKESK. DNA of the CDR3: TGTGCCAGCAGCCAAATAGGAGGGCCGCCTGAAGCTTTCTTT. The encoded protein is CASSQIGGPPEAFF. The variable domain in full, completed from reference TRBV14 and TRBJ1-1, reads EAGVTQFPSHSVIEKGQTVTLRCDPISGHDNLYWYRRVMGKEIKFLLHFVKESKQDESGMPNNRFLAERTGGTYSTLKVQPAELEDSGVYFCASSQIGGPPEAFFGQGTRLTVV.

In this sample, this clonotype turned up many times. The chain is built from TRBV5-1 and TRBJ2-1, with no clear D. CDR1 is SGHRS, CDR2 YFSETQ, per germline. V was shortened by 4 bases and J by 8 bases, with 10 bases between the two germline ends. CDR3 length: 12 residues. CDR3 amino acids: CASSRAGDEQFF. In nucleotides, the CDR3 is TGCGCCAGCAGCAGGGCTGGAGATGAGCAGTTCTTC.

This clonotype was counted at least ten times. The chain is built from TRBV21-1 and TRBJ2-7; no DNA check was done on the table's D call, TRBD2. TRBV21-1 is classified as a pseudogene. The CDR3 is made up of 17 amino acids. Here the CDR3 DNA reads TGTGCCAGCAGCAAATCCCCCCTGACTAGCGGGGAGAAGGAGCAGTACTTC. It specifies CASSKSPLTSGEKEQYF.

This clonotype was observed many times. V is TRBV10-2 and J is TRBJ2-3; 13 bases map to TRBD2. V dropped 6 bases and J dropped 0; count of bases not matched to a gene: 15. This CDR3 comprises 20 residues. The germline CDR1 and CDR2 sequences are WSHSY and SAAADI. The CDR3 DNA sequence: TGCGCCAGCAGCAATCAGGGACTAGCGGGACCGATCCCTAGCACAGATACGCAGTATTTT. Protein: CASSNQGLAGPIPSTDTQYF.

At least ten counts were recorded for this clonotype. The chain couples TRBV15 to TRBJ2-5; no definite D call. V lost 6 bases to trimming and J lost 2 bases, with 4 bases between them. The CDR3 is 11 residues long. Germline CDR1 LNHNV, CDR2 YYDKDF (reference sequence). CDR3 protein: CATSFQETQYF. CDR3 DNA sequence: TGTGCCACCAGTTTTCAAGAGACCCAGTACTTC.

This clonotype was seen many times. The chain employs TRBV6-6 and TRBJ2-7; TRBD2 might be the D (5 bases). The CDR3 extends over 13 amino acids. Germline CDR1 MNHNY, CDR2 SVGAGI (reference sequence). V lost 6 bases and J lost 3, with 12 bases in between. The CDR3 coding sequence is TGTGCCAGCAGCTCGGGAATCATCTACGAGCAGTACGTC. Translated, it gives CASSSGIIYEQYV.

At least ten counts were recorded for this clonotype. The CDR3: CASSVWDSLNEKLFF. In DNA, the CDR3 is TGTGCCAGCAGCGTATGGGACAGTTTGAATGAAAAACTGTTTTTT. The V and J genes are TRBV5-5 and TRBJ1-4; 7 bases fit TRBD1. V lost 4 bases, J lost 5 bases, and 8 bases stayed unmatched. Per germline, CDR1 SGHKS and CDR2 YYEKEE (reference sequence). This CDR3 comprises 15 residues.

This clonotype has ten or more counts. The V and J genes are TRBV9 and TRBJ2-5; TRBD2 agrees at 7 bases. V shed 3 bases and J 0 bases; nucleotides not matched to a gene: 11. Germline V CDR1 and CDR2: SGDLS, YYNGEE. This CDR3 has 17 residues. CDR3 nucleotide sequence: TGTGCCAGCAGCGCTATGGGGGGGACGGCGAACCAAGAGACCCAGTACTTC. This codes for CASSAMGGTANQETQYF.

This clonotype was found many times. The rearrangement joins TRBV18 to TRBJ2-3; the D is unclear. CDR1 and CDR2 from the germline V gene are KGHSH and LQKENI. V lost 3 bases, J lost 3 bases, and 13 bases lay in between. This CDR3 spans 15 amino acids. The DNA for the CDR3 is TGTGCCAGCTCACCGGTAGTAGTCTCGACAGATACGCAGTATTTT. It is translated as CASSPVVVSTDTQYF.

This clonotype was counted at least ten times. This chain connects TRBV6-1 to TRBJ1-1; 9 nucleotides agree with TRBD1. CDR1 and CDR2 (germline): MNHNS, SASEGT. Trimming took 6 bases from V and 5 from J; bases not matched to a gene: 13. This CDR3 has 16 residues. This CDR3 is CASSPSGTGPKTEAFF. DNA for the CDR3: TGTGCCAGCAGCCCCAGCGGGACAGGGCCTAAAACTGAAGCTTTCTTT.

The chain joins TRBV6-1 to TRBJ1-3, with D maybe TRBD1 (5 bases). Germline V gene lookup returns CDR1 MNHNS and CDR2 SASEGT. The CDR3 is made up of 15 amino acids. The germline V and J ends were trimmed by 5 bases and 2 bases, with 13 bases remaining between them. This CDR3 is CASSRGRRAGNTIYF. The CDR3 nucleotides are TGTGCCAGCAGTCGGGGCCGTCGCGCTGGAAACACCATATATTTT.

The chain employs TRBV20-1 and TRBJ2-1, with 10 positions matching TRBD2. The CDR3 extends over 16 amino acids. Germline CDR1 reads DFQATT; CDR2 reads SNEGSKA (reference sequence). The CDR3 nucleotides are TGCGGTGTGACAGCACCCATAGCGGGAGGTTGGGGTGAGCAGTTCTTC. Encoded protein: CGVTAPIAGGWGEQFF.

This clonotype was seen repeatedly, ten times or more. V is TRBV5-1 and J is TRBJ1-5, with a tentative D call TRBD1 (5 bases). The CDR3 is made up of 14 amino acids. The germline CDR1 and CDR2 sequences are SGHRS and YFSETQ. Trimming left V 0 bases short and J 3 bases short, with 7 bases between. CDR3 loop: CASSLEGNNQPQHF. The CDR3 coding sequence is TGCGCCAGCAGCTTGGAGGGGAACAATCAGCCCCAGCATTTT.

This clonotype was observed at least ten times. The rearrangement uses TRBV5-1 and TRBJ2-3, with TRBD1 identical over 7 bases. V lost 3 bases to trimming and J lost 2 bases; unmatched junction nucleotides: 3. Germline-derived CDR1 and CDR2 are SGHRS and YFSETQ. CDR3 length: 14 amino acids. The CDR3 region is CASSSDRATDTQYF. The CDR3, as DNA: TGCGCCAGCAGCTCCGACAGGGCCACAGATACGCAGTATTTT. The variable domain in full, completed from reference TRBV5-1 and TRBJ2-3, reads KAGVTQTPRYLIKTRGQQVTLSCSPISGHRSVSWYQQTPGQGLQFLFEYFSETQRNKGNFPGRFSGRQFSNSRSEMNVSTLELGDSALYLCASSSDRATDTQYFGPGTRLTVL.

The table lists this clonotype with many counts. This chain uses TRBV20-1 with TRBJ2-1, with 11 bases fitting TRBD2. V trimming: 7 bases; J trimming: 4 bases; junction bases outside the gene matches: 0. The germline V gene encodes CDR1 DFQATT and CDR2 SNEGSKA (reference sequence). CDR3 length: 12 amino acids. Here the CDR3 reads CSVAGGYNEQFF. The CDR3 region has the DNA TGCAGTGTAGCGGGAGGGTACAATGAGCAGTTCTTC.

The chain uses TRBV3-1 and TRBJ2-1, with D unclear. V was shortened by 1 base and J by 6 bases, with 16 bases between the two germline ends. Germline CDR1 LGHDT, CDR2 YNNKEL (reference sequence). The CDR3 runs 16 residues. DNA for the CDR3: TGTGCCAGCAGCCAAGCCCGCGGTCTAGTGTTCAATGAGCAGTTCTTC. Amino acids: CASSQARGLVFNEQFF.